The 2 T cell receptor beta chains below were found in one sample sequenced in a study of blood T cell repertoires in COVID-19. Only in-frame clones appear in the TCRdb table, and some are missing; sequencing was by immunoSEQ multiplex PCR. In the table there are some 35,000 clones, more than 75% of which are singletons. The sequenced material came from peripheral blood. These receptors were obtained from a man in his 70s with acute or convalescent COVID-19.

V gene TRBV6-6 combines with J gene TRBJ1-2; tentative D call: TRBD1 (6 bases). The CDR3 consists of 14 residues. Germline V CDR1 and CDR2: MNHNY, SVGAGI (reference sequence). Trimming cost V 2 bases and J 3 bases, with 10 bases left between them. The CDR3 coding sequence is TGTGCCAGCAGTTACGGGGGCCCAGACTATGGCTACACCTTC. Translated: CASSYGGPDYGYTF.

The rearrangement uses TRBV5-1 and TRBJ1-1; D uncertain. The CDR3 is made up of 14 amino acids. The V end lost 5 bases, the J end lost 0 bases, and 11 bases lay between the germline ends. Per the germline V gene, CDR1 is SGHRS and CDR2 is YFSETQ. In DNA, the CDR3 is TGCGCCAGCAGTCCTGACATAATGAACACTGAAGCTTTCTTT. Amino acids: CASSPDIMNTEAFF.